Below are 10 T cell receptor beta chains sequenced from a single sample in a study of T cell repertoires in cytomegalovirus infection. MiXCR was run by TCRdb on the reads, yielding one entry per CDR3 protein. The sample has 560,000 or so distinct CDR3 sequences, approximately 15% seen once; the top ten hold approximately 24%. Sequenced input: CD8+ T cells from PBMCs. These receptors all stem from a human donor in good health (CMV status not recorded). Some clones in this sample may be carry-over from other donors' samples.

This clonotype came up a few times. This sequence joins TRBV4-1 and TRBJ1-1; D call uncertain. Germline CDR1 reads MGHRA; CDR2 reads YSYEKL. The V end was cut by 4 bases, the J end by 1 base, with 13 bases between. The CDR3 has 15 amino acids. CDR3 nucleotides: TGCGCCAGCAGCCCCGACTCGGAGGCGAACACTGAAGCTTTCTTT. It encodes CASSPDSEANTEAFF.

This clonotype was detected a few times. The chain recombines TRBV12-3 or TRBV12-4 with TRBJ1-5; tentative D call: TRBD1 (6 bases). Between the trimmed V and J ends, which lost 1 base and 4 bases, there was a span of 11 bases. The CDR3 sequence is 15 residues long. CDR3 amino acids: CASSLEPGANQPQHF. In DNA form, the CDR3 reads TGTGCCAGCAGTTTAGAACCAGGGGCGAATCAGCCCCAGCATTTT.

This clonotype was seen a handful of times. The chain carries TRBV14 and TRBJ2-7; no reliable D call. This CDR3 contains 15 residues. Germline V gene data show CDR1 as SGHDN and CDR2 as FVKESK. The germline V and J ends were trimmed by 3 bases and 0 bases, with 12 bases remaining between them. CDR3 nucleotide sequence: TGTGCCAGCAGCCACGAACGCCAGTCCTCCTACGAGCAGTACTTC. Translated, it gives CASSHERQSSYEQYF.

This clonotype appeared many times. The chain links TRBV7-9 to TRBJ1-1; D is perhaps TRBD1 (6 bases). The germline V gene encodes CDR1 SEHNR and CDR2 FQNEAQ (reference sequence). This CDR3 has 15 amino acids. V was shortened by 2 bases and J by 5 bases, with 15 bases between the two germline ends. DNA for the CDR3: TGTGCCAGCAGCTTACTAACAGGGAGACGTACTGAAGCTTTCTTT. Translated, it gives CASSLLTGRRTEAFF.

This clonotype was seen ten or more times. The rearrangement joins TRBV7-2 to TRBJ1-5; 7 nucleotides align to TRBD1. Trimming took 5 bases from V and 3 from J; bases not matched to a gene: 4. This CDR3 is built from 14 residues. Germline V gene lookup returns CDR1 SGHTA and CDR2 FQGNSA. The CDR3 sequence: CASSPGGTNQPQHF. The CDR3 nucleotides read TGTGCCAGCAGCCCAGGGGGTACCAATCAGCCCCAGCATTTT.

The chain is built from TRBV5-6 and TRBJ1-2; 7 bases are a match to TRBD1. Germline assignment: CDR1 SGHDT and CDR2 YYEEEE. The length of the CDR3 is 16 residues. V shed 0 bases and J 3 bases; nucleotides not matched to a gene: 8. The CDR3 loop is CASSLDPGGSDYGYTF. DNA of the CDR3: TGTGCCAGCAGCTTGGACCCAGGGGGGTCGGACTATGGCTACACCTTC.

In this sample, this clonotype turned up many times. The CDR3 region is CASSLSRFQRNIQYF. CDR3 sequence (DNA): TGTGCCAGCAGCTTAAGTAGGTTTCAGCGGAACATTCAGTACTTC. V is TRBV5-6 and J is TRBJ2-4; a weak D match, TRBD2 (5 bases). Trimming cost V 2 bases and J 7 bases, with 16 bases left between them. Germline lookup yields CDR1 SGHDT and CDR2 YYEEEE. This CDR3 contains 15 residues. Full variable domain (outside the CDR3, taken from reference TRBV5-6 and TRBJ2-4): DAGVTQSPTHLIKTRGQQVTLRCSPKSGHDTVSWYQQALGQGPQFIFQYYEEEERQRGNFPDRFSGHQFPNYSSELNVNALLLGDSALYLCASSLSRFQRNIQYFGAGTRLSVL.

This clonotype was recorded at least ten times. V usage is TRBV6-1 and J usage is TRBJ1-1; TRBD1 agrees at 7 bases. Looked up from germline, CDR1 is MNHNS and CDR2 is SASEGT. Trimming cost V 7 bases and J 5 bases; bases outside gene matches: 7. The CDR3 length is 13 residues. The CDR3 loop reads CASTKTGRTEAFF. The DNA for the CDR3 is TGTGCCAGCACCAAGACAGGGCGGACTGAAGCTTTCTTT.

This rearrangement joins TRBV30 to TRBJ1-5; D unresolved. Germline lookup yields CDR1 GTSNPN and CDR2 SVGIG (reference sequence). The V end was cut by 3 bases, the J end by 6 bases, with 12 bases between. The CDR3 is 13 amino acids. In DNA, the CDR3 is TGTGCCTGGAGCGCAGACCTGGTTCAGCCCCAGCATTTT. Amino acids: CAWSADLVQPQHF.

In its sample, this clonotype was seen many times. V usage is TRBV28 and J usage is TRBJ2-7; 7 bases align to TRBD1. With V trimmed by 6 bases and J by 3 bases, 11 bases remained unmatched. CDR1 MDHEN and CDR2 SYDVKM come from the germline V gene. This CDR3 has 15 residues. CDR3: CASSTSGTDYYEQYF. As DNA, the CDR3 is TGTGCCAGCAGCACCTCCGGGACAGATTACTACGAGCAGTACTTC.